This T cell receptor beta chain was obtained from a study of T cell responses to AZD1222 COVID-19 vaccine. CDR1 MDHEN and CDR2 SYDVKM come from the germline V gene. Between the trimmed V and J ends, which lost 3 bases and 2 bases, there was a span of 14 bases. The CDR3 spans 16 residues. The method was immunoSEQ multiplex PCR; TCRdb's version includes in-frame clones alone and lacks a portion of them. The table shows more than 110,000 clones, with 80% to 95% occurring only once. The input for sequencing was peripheral blood, taken on day 0 of AZD1222 vaccination. The chain carries TRBV28 and TRBJ1-3; maybe TRBD1 (5 bases). This clonotype originated in an adult in good health. CDR3 protein: CASSFPLGGAGNTIYF. The CDR3 DNA follows: TGTGCCAGCAGTTTCCCCTTGGGGGGGGCTGGAAACACCATATATTTT.